This T cell receptor (beta chain) originates from a study of T cells after yellow fever vaccination. Overall study context: The authors prepared low-cell-number fractions using SMART-Seq v4 Ultra Low Input. Study conclusions and caveats: CD4 and CD8 compartments shared a small share of clonotypes.

UMIs and a universal primer site were added when TCR cDNA was made by 5'RACE template switching. MiXCR, run by TCRdb on the 5' RACE reads, gives a single entry per CDR3 protein. The data contain a few hundred thousand distinct CDR3 sequences, more than 8.5% of them seen just once; the ten biggest clones take up 15% to 20%. As to this clonotype: Antigen unknown.

Sequenced material: PBMCs, taken on the day of the first yellow fever vaccination. This sequence originates from a man aged 18-30 years who received the YFV17D yellow fever vaccine.

The CDR3 coding sequence is TGTGCCAGCAGTATCAGACAGGGGGCGAGGAATGAGCAGTTCTTC. Translated: CASSIRQGARNEQFF. The chain combines TRBV12-3 or TRBV12-4 with TRBJ2-1; 10 bases fit TRBD1. Trimming took 5 bases from V and 7 from J; bases not matched to a gene: 8. There are 15 residues in the CDR3.